The table lists the clone carrying this TCR beta chain with a few counts. With a J-beta primer mix and a sample-barcoded 5' primer, a second PCR ran about 7 to 12 cycles. MiXCR, run by TCRdb on the 5' RACE reads, gives a single entry per CDR3 protein. The sample has 540,000 or so distinct CDR3 sequences; under 30% are singletons. Germline CDR1 is DFQATT and CDR2 is SNEGSKA (reference sequence). The CDR3 spans 15 residues. The V segment lost 5 bases and the J segment 5 bases; nucleotides outside the gene matches: 12. The sample belongs to a study of blood T cells in healthy people across ages. Donors were systemically healthy Caucasian individuals from Russia aged about 6 to 95 years. The sample was also linked to a second study, of T cells of mothers and their children. That paper notes: A few healthy Caucasian mothers, along with their six children, served as the donors. Per mother, over 9.5 million TCR beta CDR3 reads were obtained; per child, about 3 million.

The chain has TRBV20-1 and TRBJ2-7, with 10 bases aligning to TRBD2. The sequenced material came from blood. This TCR was recovered from a boy aged 5-17 years in good health. The DNA of the CDR3 is TGCAGTGCTGGTAGCGGGGGGTTCTCAGGGAACGAGCAGTACTTC. Its translation: CSAGSGGFSGNEQYF.